The source of this T cell receptor (beta chain) is a study of molecular identifiers for immune sequencing clone quantification (dated by TCRdb to 2016 to 2019). About the study as a whole: For a replicate experiment, RNA from roughly 21,000 or 96,000 naive CD8 T cells was divided into five aliquots, and four of the five aliquots were sequenced. This methods study used CD8 T cells to benchmark TCR RNA copy counting and molecular-identifier clustering-based TCR repertoire sequencing (MIDCIRS).

Library construction relied on PCR. TCRdb records NextSeq 500 as the sequencer. Bulk TCR libraries were generated as previously described, with the TCR primers listed in Table S5 used. Total RNA was purified with the Qiagen AllPrep DNA/RNA kit. Before analysis, reads from multiple sequencing runs of the same library were pooled. Per the source publication's procedure: Reads were retained only if the reads had an exact TCR constant sequence, and the retained reads were trimmed to 150 nt and grouped according to their 12-nt molecular barcodes. Reads within each barcode group were sub-clustered using a 15% Levenshtein threshold, and quality-weighted consensus sequences were constructed for each RNA molecule. Non-functional sequences were discarded, and so were lower-count sequences lying one edit away from another sequence. Based on a fit of two negative binomial distributions, barcode sub-clusters having less than 20% of the maximum read count were discarded. The public reads were reprocessed in TCRdb via fastp at Q25 and MiXCR, keeping in-frame beta chains. Records with the same CDR3 protein are collapsed into one entry carrying the most frequent genes and DNA. The V and J calls and clone size come from TCRdb's table, not from the authors' own analysis. The table for this sample lists some 89,000 distinct CDR3 sequences; more than 20% of them were counted only once. The ten largest clones capture about 0.99% of the sample.

Libraries of naive CD8 T cells were built from anywhere between about 19,000 and 1,100,000 sorted cells, with 10%, 30% or 50% of the purified RNA used. Naive CD8 T cells were FACS-sorted as CD8+CD4-CCR7+CD45RA+ on a BD FACSAria II into RLT Plus buffer. To test detection sensitivity, Jurkat RNA equivalent to about ten TCR copies was spiked into samples of about 20,000-1,100,000 naive CD8 T cells. CD8 T cells were enriched with RosetteSep CD8+ T Cell Enrichment Cocktail and Ficoll-Paque, followed by ACK red cell lysis. Study-level results and caveats: In CMV-specific effector cells, over 99% of molecules were held by clones above 20 RNA copies, whereas under 1% of molecules were held by such clones in naive cells. Naive libraries contained spiked-in Jurkat TCR RNA (roughly ten copies' worth), which is not part of the donor repertoire. Modeling gave about 3.2 recovered TCR RNA copies per cell versus around 9.9 by digital PCR, implying roughly 29% capture efficiency. Even against a background of about a million naive CD8 T cells, spiked-in Jurkat TCR RNA amounting to a single cell's worth was reported to be detectable. When barcode sub-clustering was not used, chimeric consensus sequences inflated TCR diversity, with chimeras reaching as high as 47%. The sizes of highly expanded clones could end up underestimated when identical TCR molecules share a barcode.

This clonotype was counted at least ten times. The antigen it binds to is not known. The sample holds no much larger clone one base away, and base qualities are not on file. The junction carries 20 bases between V and J, which are trimmed by 5 bases and 3 bases respectively. Including the terminal cysteine and phenylalanine, the CDR3 comprises 16 residues. Only the CDR3 region is kept as DNA, spanning 48 bases read in frame from base 1. CDR1 and CDR2, looked up from the germline V gene, are SGHTA and FQGNSA. The sample was naive CD8+ T cells from blood, with Jurkat cell RNA spiked in. The sample's cell subset or site label, in plain terms: FACS-sorted CD8+CD4-CCR7+CD45RA+ naive T cells. Recombination connected TRBV7-2 to TRBJ2-7, with TRBD2 perhaps the D gene, on 5 matching bases. The sequence was obtained from a human donor in good health. Some libraries in this study had Jurkat cell RNA spiked in. The DNA reads as follows: TGTGCCAGCAGCCCAGGAGCCGGACTGAATCACTACGAGCAGTACTTC. Translated, this gives CASSPGAGLNHYEQYF. Full variable domain (CDR3 extended with the reference TRBV7-2 and TRBJ2-7 proteins): GAGVSQSPSNKVTEKGKDVELRCDPISGHTALYWYRQSLGQGLEFLIYFQGNSAPDKSGLPSDRFSAERTGGSVSTLTIQRTQQEDSAVYLCASSPGAGLNHYEQYFGPGTRLTVT.